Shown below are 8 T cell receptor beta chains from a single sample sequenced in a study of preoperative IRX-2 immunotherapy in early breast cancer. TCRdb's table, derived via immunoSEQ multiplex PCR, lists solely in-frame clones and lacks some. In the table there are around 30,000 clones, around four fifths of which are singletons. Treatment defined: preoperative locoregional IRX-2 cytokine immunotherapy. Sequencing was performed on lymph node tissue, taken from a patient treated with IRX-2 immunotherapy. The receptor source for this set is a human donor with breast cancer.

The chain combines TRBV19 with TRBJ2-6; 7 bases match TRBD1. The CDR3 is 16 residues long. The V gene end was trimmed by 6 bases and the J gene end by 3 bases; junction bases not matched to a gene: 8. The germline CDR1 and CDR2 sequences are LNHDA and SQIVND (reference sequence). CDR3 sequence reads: CASSMPTGFGANVLTF. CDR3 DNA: TGTGCCAGTAGCATGCCGACAGGGTTTGGGGCCAACGTCCTGACTTTC.

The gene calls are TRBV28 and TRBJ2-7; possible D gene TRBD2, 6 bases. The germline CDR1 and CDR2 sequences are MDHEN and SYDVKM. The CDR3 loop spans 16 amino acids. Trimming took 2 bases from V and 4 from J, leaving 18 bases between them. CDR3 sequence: CASSLGLGGIVYEQYF. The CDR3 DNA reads TGTGCCAGCAGTTTAGGCCTCGGGGGTATCGTTTACGAGCAGTACTTC.

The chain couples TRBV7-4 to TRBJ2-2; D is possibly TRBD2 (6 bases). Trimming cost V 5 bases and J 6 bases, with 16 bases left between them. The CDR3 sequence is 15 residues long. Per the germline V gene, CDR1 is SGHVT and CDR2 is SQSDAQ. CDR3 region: CASSPSGGTAGELFF. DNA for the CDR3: TGTGCCAGCAGCCCAAGTGGCGGGACTGCCGGGGAGCTGTTTTTT.

CDR3 in amino acids: CASSQAGTGTWGANVLTF. In DNA form, the CDR3 reads TGCGCCAGCAGCCAAGCCGGGACAGGGACGTGGGGGGCCAACGTCCTGACTTTC. The chain couples TRBV1 to TRBJ2-6; the table's TRBD1 call for D was not verified on the DNA. TRBV1 is designated a pseudogene. There are 18 residues in the CDR3.

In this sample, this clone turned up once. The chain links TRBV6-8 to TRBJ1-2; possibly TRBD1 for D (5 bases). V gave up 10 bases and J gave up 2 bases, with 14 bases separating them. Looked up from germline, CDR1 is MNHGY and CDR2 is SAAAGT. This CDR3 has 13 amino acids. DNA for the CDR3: TGTGCCATCACGGGACCGCGAAACTATGGCTACACCTTC. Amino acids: CAITGPRNYGYTF.

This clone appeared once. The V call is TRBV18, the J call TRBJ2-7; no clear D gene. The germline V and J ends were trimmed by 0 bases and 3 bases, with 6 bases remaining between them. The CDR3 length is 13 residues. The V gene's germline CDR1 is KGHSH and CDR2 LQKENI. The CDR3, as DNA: TGTGCCAGCTCACCACCGTTCGGCTACGAGCAGTACTTC. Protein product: CASSPPFGYEQYF.

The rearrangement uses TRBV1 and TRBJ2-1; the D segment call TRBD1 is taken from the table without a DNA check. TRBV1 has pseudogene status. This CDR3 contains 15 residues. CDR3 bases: TGCACCAGCAGCCAAGATTTGGACAGGTACAATGAGCAGTTCTTC. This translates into CTSSQDLDRYNEQFF.

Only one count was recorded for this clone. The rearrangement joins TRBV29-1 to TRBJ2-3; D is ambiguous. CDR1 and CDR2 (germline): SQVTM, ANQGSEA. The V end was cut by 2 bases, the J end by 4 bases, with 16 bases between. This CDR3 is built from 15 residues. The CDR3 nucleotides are TGCAGCGTTGAAATACAAACGAAATGGCCAGATACGCAGTATTTT. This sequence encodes CSVEIQTKWPDTQYF.